This TCR beta chain comes out of a study of Ad26.COV2.S vaccination and SARS-CoV-2 variants. Remarks on this clone: One end of the junction does not line up with germline, which may come from a read error.

The CDR3 is made up of 12 amino acids. CDR1 and CDR2 from the germline V gene are GTSNPN and SVGIG (reference sequence). The method was immunoSEQ multiplex PCR; TCRdb's version includes in-frame clones alone and lacks a portion of them. The repertoire holds 200,000 to 300,000 clones, with approximately 90% as singletons. Treatment denoted: around 19 received Ad26.COV2.S at low or high dose, single or two shots; about five received placebo; per-sample allocation not given. Each sample was drawn 63 days after the first injection (of vaccine or placebo). Specimen: peripheral blood, collected in a trial of Ad26.COV2.S vaccine versus placebo. This sequence joins TRBV30 and TRBJ1-2, with TRBD1 as a possible D gene (5 bases). The sequence was collected from a person aged 18-60 years who received the Ad26.COV2.S COVID-19 vaccine or a placebo. This CDR3 reads CARSRQTGGYTF. The CDR3 bases are TGTGCCCGGAGCAGACAGACGGGCGGCTACACCTTC.